Listed below are T cell receptor beta chains from one sample, sequenced in a study of control samples from healthy donors and cancer patients. Only in-frame clones appear in the TCRdb table, and some are missing; sequencing was by immunoSEQ multiplex PCR. The sample has roughly 130,000 clones; 85% to 95% are singletons. The sequencing sample was made of blood. The receptors originated from a man aged 18 to 30 in good health. CDR3s include the opening cysteine and the closing phenylalanine or tryptophan. A D gene is named only where the DNA matches it firmly. The listing skips clone size in some rows; elsewhere it reads once, few, many or a size class.

D: TRBD1
J: TRBJ2-5
size: NA
V: TRBV14
CDR3: CASSRGQQETQYF
DNA: TGTGCCAGCAGCCGGGGACAGCAAGAGACCCAGTACTTC

D: NA
J: TRBJ1-1
size: once
V: TRBV2
CDR3: CASRRDTEAFF
DNA: TGTGCCAGCAGAAGGGACACTGAAGCTTTCTTT

D: NA
J: TRBJ2-7
size: NA
V: TRBV30
CDR3: CAWSVVLGEQYF
DNA: TGTGCCTGGAGTGTAGTCCTCGGGGAGCAGTACTTC

D: TRBD1
J: TRBJ1-1
size: NA
V: TRBV9
CDR3: CASSDGTGKYDEAFF
DNA: TGTGCCAGCAGCGACGGGACAGGGAAGTACGATGAAGCTTTCTTT

D: NA
J: TRBJ1-1
size: NA
V: TRBV5-6
CDR3: CASSLVGSTNTEAFF
DNA: TGTGCCAGCAGCTTGGTTGGGAGCACGAACACTGAAGCTTTCTTT

D: TRBD2
J: TRBJ2-1
size: NA
V: TRBV2
CDR3: CASSYQRGANEQFF
DNA: TGTGCCAGCAGTTACCAGCGGGGGGCCAATGAGCAGTTCTTC

D: TRBD1
J: TRBJ1-2
size: NA
V: TRBV30
CDR3: CAGRDREAYGYTF
DNA: TGTGCCGGGAGGGACAGGGAGGCCTATGGCTACACCTTC

D: TRBD1
J: TRBJ1-6
size: NA
V: TRBV11-2
CDR3: CASRGTGAYNSPLHF
DNA: TGTGCCAGCAGGGGAACAGGGGCCTATAATTCACCCCTCCACTTT

D: TRBD1
J: TRBJ1-6
size: NA
V: TRBV11-1
CDR3: CASSLRQGGSPLHF
DNA: TGTGCCAGCAGCTTACGACAGGGAGGTTCACCCCTCCACTTT

D: TRBD1
J: TRBJ2-3
size: NA
V: TRBV12-3/TRBV12-4
CDR3: CASSLGTVDTQYF
DNA: TGTGCCAGCAGTCTCGGGACAGTCGATACGCAGTATTTT

D: NA
J: TRBJ1-1
size: NA
V: TRBV4-1
CDR3: CASSQLRGSSTEAFF
DNA: TGCGCCAGCAGCCAACTCCGGGGTTCTAGCACTGAAGCTTTCTTT

D: NA
J: TRBJ1-1
size: NA
V: TRBV7-3
CDR3: CASSPNPGSNTEAFF
DNA: TGTGCCAGCAGCCCGAACCCGGGGTCTAACACTGAAGCTTTCTTT

D: TRBD1
J: TRBJ1-1
size: few
V: TRBV2
CDR3: CASSGQGTAEAFF
DNA: TGTGCCAGCAGTGGACAGGGAACAGCTGAAGCTTTCTTT

D: NA
J: TRBJ1-5
size: NA
V: TRBV2
CDR3: CASSKQGANQPQHF
DNA: TGTGCCAGCAGTAAACAGGGAGCCAATCAGCCCCAGCATTTT

D: TRBD1
J: TRBJ1-2
size: NA
V: TRBV3-1/TRBV3-2
CDR3: CASSVGTGYNGYTF
DNA: TGTGCCAGCAGCGTCGGGACAGGGTATAATGGCTACACCTTC

D: NA
J: TRBJ1-1
size: once
V: TRBV7-9
CDR3: CASSLAPPGNTEAFF
DNA: TGTGCCAGCAGCTTAGCCCCGCCGGGTAACACTGAAGCTTTCTTT

D: NA
J: TRBJ2-5
size: NA
V: TRBV3-1/TRBV3-2
CDR3: CASSQVVETQYF
DNA: TGTGCCAGCAGCCAAGTAGTAGAGACCCAGTACTTC

D: NA
J: TRBJ1-6
size: NA
V: TRBV7-2
CDR3: CASSLPEPGSNSPLHF
DNA: TGTGCCAGCAGCTTACCAGAGCCAGGGTCTAATTCACCCCTCCACTTT

D: TRBD1
J: TRBJ2-7
size: once
V: TRBV5-1
CDR3: CASGQGAYEQYF
DNA: TGCGCCAGTGGACAGGGGGCCTACGAGCAGTACTTC

D: NA
J: TRBJ1-6
size: NA
V: TRBV27
CDR3: CASSLEGTNSPLHF
DNA: TGTGCCAGCAGTTTGGAGGGGACCAATTCACCCCTCCACTTT

D: NA
J: TRBJ1-5
size: NA
V: TRBV5-5
CDR3: CASSLQLLNQPQHF
DNA: TGTGCCAGCAGCTTACAGTTACTCAATCAGCCCCAGCATTTT

D: TRBD1
J: TRBJ2-7
size: NA
V: TRBV7-9
CDR3: CASSLGPGGYEQYF
DNA: TGTGCCAGCAGCTTAGGCCCAGGGGGCTACGAGCAGTACTTC

D: NA
J: TRBJ1-1
size: NA
V: TRBV6-1
CDR3: CASSEPETEAFF
DNA: TGTGCCAGCAGTGAACCGGAGACTGAAGCTTTCTTT

D: TRBD1
J: TRBJ1-2
size: NA
V: TRBV6-6
CDR3: CASSLDREYGYTF
DNA: TGTGCCAGCAGCCTGGACAGGGAATATGGCTACACCTTC

D: NA
J: TRBJ1-2
size: NA
V: TRBV7-2
CDR3: CASAPRGVANYGYTF
DNA: TGTGCCAGCGCCCCCCGCGGGGTTGCTAACTACGGCTACACCTTC

D: NA
J: TRBJ2-1
size: NA
V: TRBV11-2
CDR3: CASSLRGISTYNEQFF
DNA: TGTGCCAGCAGCTTAAGGGGCATATCAACCTACAATGAGCAGTTCTTC

D: NA
J: TRBJ2-3
size: NA
V: TRBV30
CDR3: CAWRERTGTTSTDTQYF
DNA: TGTGCCTGGAGGGAACGGACAGGGACTACTAGCACAGATACGCAGTATTTT

D: NA
J: TRBJ1-4
size: NA
V: TRBV11-2
CDR3: CASSPTGNSNEKLFF
DNA: TGTGCCAGCAGTCCCACAGGGAACTCTAATGAAAAACTGTTTTTT

D: NA
J: TRBJ2-7
size: NA
V: TRBV7-6
CDR3: CASSFGPRSSYEQYF
DNA: TGTGCCAGCAGCTTTGGACCTAGGAGCTCCTACGAGCAGTACTTC

D: NA
J: TRBJ2-5
size: NA
V: TRBV6-5
CDR3: CASSLFGSSGRETQYF
DNA: TGTGCCAGCAGTTTGTTTGGGTCTTCGGGGAGAGAGACCCAGTACTTC

D: NA
J: TRBJ2-2
size: NA
V: TRBV30
CDR3: CAWSVQPGETGELFF
DNA: TGTGCCTGGAGTGTACAGCCAGGGGAGACCGGGGAGCTGTTTTTT

D: NA
J: TRBJ2-3
size: NA
V: TRBV18
CDR3: CASARGDLGDTQYF
DNA: TGTGCCAGCGCAAGGGGGGATCTGGGAGATACGCAGTATTTT

D: TRBD2
J: TRBJ2-1
size: NA
V: TRBV27
CDR3: CASSSLNSGGAYEQFF
DNA: TGTGCCAGCAGTTCCCTAAACAGCGGGGGGGCCTATGAGCAGTTCTTC

D: NA
J: TRBJ1-1
size: NA
V: TRBV5-1
CDR3: CASSLTSGNTEAFF
DNA: TGCGCCAGCAGCTTGACATCAGGGAACACTGAAGCTTTCTTT

D: TRBD1
J: TRBJ1-1
size: NA
V: TRBV19
CDR3: CASSFRQGEAFF
DNA: TGTGCCAGTAGTTTTAGACAGGGAGAAGCTTTCTTT

D: NA
J: TRBJ1-1
size: NA
V: TRBV9
CDR3: CASSTQVLTEAFF
DNA: TGTGCCAGCAGCACACAGGTTCTAACTGAAGCTTTCTTT

D: NA
J: TRBJ1-6
size: NA
V: TRBV6-1
CDR3: CASSEGQEGSPLHF
DNA: TGTGCCAGCAGTGAAGGCCAGGAGGGTTCACCCCTCCACTTT

D: TRBD2
J: TRBJ2-3
size: NA
V: TRBV3-1/TRBV3-2
CDR3: CASSQGPGGGAGDTQYF
DNA: TGTGCCAGCAGCCAAGGTCCTGGCGGGGGGGCCGGAGATACGCAGTATTTT

D: TRBD1
J: TRBJ1-2
size: NA
V: TRBV6-5
CDR3: CASSLTGTGVLGYTF
DNA: TGTGCCAGCAGCCTGACCGGGACAGGGGTTCTTGGCTACACCTTC

D: NA
J: TRBJ1-3
size: NA
V: TRBV5-1
CDR3: CASSIGGEGGNTIYF
DNA: TGCGCCAGCAGTATTGGCGGCGAGGGAGGAAACACCATATATTTT

D: TRBD2
J: TRBJ2-3
size: once
V: TRBV5-4
CDR3: CASSLAKSGGAYTQYF
DNA: TGTGCCAGCAGCTTGGCCAAGAGCGGGGGGGCCTATACGCAGTATTTT

D: TRBD2
J: TRBJ2-7
size: NA
V: TRBV19
CDR3: CASSPSGTSGGTYEQYF
DNA: TGTGCCAGTAGTCCCTCCGGGACTAGCGGGGGAACCTACGAGCAGTACTTC

D: NA
J: TRBJ2-7
size: NA
V: TRBV12-5
CDR3: CASGLWQGDEQYF
DNA: TGTGCTAGTGGTTTATGGCAGGGCGACGAGCAGTACTTC

D: NA
J: TRBJ1-2
size: NA
V: TRBV29-1
CDR3: CSVETGSHYGYTF
DNA: TGCAGCGTTGAGACCGGGTCCCACTATGGCTACACCTTC

D: TRBD1
J: TRBJ1-2
size: NA
V: TRBV6-1
CDR3: CASSEAQGARGYTF
DNA: TGTGCCAGCAGTGAAGCTCAGGGGGCTCGTGGCTACACCTTC

D: TRBD1
J: TRBJ2-7
size: NA
V: TRBV7-6
CDR3: CASSGQGWNEQYF
DNA: TGTGCCAGCAGCGGACAGGGGTGGAACGAGCAGTACTTC

D: TRBD1
J: TRBJ2-3
size: NA
V: TRBV5-1
CDR3: CASSLTGVDADTQYF
DNA: TGCGCCAGCAGCCTGACAGGGGTCGACGCAGATACGCAGTATTTT

D: TRBD2
J: TRBJ2-2
size: NA
V: TRBV7-9
CDR3: CASVVRGDTGELFF
DNA: TGTGCCAGCGTAGTCCGGGGGGACACCGGGGAGCTGTTTTTT

D: NA
J: TRBJ1-4
size: NA
V: TRBV11-2
CDR3: CASSLGGVEKLFF
DNA: TGTGCCAGCAGCTTAGGTGGGGTTGAAAAACTGTTTTTT

D: NA
J: TRBJ1-3
size: NA
V: TRBV5-1
CDR3: CASSPTGQVGNTIYF
DNA: TGCGCCAGCAGCCCAACAGGGCAAGTTGGAAACACCATATATTTT

D: NA
J: TRBJ2-2
size: NA
V: TRBV7-3
CDR3: CASRGLLAGELFF
DNA: TGTGCCAGCAGGGGGCTACTCGCCGGGGAGCTGTTTTTT

D: NA
J: TRBJ1-5
size: NA
V: TRBV19
CDR3: CASTRGVLGNQPQHF
DNA: TGTGCCAGTACCCGCGGGGTATTGGGCAATCAGCCCCAGCATTTT

D: NA
J: TRBJ2-1
size: NA
V: TRBV21-1
CDR3: CASSAPPRDNEQFF
DNA: TGTGCCAGCAGCGCCCCCCCGAGGGACAATGAGCAGTTCTTC

D: TRBD1
J: TRBJ1-2
size: NA
V: TRBV16
CDR3: CASSQTRTGENGYTF
DNA: TGTGCCAGCAGCCAAACCCGGACAGGGGAGAATGGCTACACCTTC

D: NA
J: TRBJ1-4
size: NA
V: TRBV21-1
CDR3: CASSKQANEKLFF
DNA: TGTGCCAGCAGCAAACAGGCTAATGAAAAACTGTTTTTT

D: NA
J: TRBJ1-2
size: NA
V: TRBV6-6
CDR3: CASSYSSQNGYTF
DNA: TGTGCCAGCAGTTACTCGAGCCAAAATGGCTACACCTTC

D: NA
J: TRBJ1-2
size: NA
V: TRBV10-1
CDR3: CASSEFPWGDYGYTF
DNA: TGCGCCAGCAGTGAGTTCCCCTGGGGGGACTATGGCTACACCTTC

D: NA
J: TRBJ1-4
size: once
V: TRBV19
CDR3: CASTPGWGTHEKLFF
DNA: TGTGCCAGTACCCCCGGGTGGGGAACCCACGAAAAACTGTTTTTT

D: TRBD1
J: TRBJ1-1
size: NA
V: TRBV5-1
CDR3: CASSPQRTGTTEAFF
DNA: TGCGCCAGCAGCCCCCAGAGGACAGGGACCACTGAAGCTTTCTTT

D: NA
J: TRBJ1-1
size: NA
V: TRBV7-9
CDR3: CASSPPAANTEAFF
DNA: TGTGCCAGCAGCCCCCCGGCGGCTAACACTGAAGCTTTCTTT